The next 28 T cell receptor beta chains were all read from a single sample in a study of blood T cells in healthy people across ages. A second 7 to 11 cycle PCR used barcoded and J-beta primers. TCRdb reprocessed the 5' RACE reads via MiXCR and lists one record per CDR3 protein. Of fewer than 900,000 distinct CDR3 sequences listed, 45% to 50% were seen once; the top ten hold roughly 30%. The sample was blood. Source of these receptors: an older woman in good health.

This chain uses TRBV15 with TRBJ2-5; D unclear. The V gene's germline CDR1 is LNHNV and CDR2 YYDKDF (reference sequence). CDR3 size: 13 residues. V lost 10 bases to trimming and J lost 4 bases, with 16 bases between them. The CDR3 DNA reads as TGTGCCAACACGGACCCGGGCGGAGAGACCCAGTACTTC. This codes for CANTDPGGETQYF.

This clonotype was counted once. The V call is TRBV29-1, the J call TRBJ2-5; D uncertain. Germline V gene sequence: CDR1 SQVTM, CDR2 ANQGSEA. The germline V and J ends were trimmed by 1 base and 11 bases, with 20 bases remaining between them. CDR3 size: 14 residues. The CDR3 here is CSVEGVRVYNEQYF. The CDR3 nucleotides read TGCAGCGTTGAAGGGGTCCGGGTTTACAATGAGCAGTACTTC.

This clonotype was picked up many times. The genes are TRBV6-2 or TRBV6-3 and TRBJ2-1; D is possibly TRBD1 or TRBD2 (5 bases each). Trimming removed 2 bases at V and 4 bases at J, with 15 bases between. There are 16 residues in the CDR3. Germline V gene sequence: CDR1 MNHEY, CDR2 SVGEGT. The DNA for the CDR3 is TGTGCCAGCAGTTACGAAGGGACGGACTTGTACAATGAGCAGTTCTTC. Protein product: CASSYEGTDLYNEQFF.

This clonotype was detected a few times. CDR3 loop: CASSPYLRSGSVDEQYF. Written as DNA, the CDR3 is TGCGCCAGCAGCCCGTATTTAAGGAGCGGGAGTGTGGACGAGCAGTACTTC. The chain has TRBV5-1 and TRBJ2-7; 8 bases map to TRBD2. V lost 4 bases and J lost 5; bases outside the gene matches: 17. The length of the CDR3 is 17 residues. CDR1 is SGHRS, CDR2 YFSETQ, per germline.

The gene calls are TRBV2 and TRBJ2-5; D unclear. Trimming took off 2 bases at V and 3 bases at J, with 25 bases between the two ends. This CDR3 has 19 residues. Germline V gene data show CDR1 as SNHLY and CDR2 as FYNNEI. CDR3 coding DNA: TGTGCCAGCAGTGAATTGGCCGATAGACCCAACAGAATCGAAGAGACCCAGTACTTC. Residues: CASSELADRPNRIEETQYF. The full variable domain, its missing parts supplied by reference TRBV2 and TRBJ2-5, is EPEVTQTPSHQVTQMGQEVILRCVPISNHLYFYWYRQILGQKVEFLVSFYNNEISEKSEIFDDQFSVERPDGSNFTLKIRSTKLEDSAMYFCASSELADRPNRIEETQYFGPGTRLLVL.

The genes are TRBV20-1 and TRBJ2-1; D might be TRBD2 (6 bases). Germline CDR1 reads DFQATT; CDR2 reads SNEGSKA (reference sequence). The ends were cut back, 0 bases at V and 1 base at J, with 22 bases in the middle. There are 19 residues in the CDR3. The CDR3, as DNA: TGCAGTGCTAGAGATCCAGGTGCCAGCGGGTGGCGATCCTACAATGAGCAGTTCTTC. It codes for CSARDPGASGWRSYNEQFF.

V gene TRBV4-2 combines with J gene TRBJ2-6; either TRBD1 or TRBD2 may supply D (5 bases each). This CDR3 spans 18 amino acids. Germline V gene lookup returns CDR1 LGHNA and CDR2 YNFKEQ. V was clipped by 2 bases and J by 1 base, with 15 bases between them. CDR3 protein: CASSQKAGTESGANVLTF. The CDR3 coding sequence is TGTGCCAGCAGCCAAAAAGCTGGGACGGAGTCTGGGGCCAACGTCCTGACTTTC.

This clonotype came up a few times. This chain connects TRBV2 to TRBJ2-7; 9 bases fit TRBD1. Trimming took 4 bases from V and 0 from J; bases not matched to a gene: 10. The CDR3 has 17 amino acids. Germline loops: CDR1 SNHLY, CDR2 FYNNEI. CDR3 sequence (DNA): TGTGCCAGCAGTGCCATCGGGACAGGGAGGAGCTCCTACGAGCAGTACTTC. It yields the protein CASSAIGTGRSSYEQYF.

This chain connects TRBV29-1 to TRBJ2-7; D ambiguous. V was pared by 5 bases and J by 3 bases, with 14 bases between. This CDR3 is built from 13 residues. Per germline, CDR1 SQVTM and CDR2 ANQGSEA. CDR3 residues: CSVRSLIGYEQYF. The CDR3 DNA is TGCAGCGTTAGATCCCTTATCGGCTACGAGCAGTACTTC.

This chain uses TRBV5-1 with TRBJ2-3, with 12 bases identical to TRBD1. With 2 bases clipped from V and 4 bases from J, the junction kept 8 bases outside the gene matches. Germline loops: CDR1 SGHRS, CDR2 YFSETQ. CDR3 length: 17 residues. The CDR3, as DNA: TGCGCCAGCAGCTTATTAGGGACAGGGGGCGCATCAGATACGCAGTATTTT. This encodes CASSLLGTGGASDTQYF.

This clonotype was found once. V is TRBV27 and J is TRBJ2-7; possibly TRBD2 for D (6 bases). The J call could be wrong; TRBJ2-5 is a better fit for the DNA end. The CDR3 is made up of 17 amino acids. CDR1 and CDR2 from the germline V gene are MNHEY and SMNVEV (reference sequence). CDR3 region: CASNKKAGPNFGETQYF. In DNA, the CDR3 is TGTGCCAGCAATAAGAAGGCGGGACCCAACTTTGGGGAGACCCAGTACTTC.

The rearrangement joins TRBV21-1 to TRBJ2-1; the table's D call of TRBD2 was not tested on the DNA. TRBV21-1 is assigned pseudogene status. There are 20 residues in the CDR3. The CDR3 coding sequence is TGTGCCAGCAGCAAAGGGGCACCGGGGACTCACACAAGCTCCTACAATGAGCAGTTCTTC. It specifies CASSKGAPGTHTSSYNEQFF.

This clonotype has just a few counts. The CDR3 DNA sequence: TGTGCCAGCAGTTTCCCGTCAGGGGTAGGAGACGAGCAGTACTTC. Amino acids: CASSFPSGVGDEQYF. The chain joins TRBV28 to TRBJ2-7, with D possibly TRBD1 on 6 matching bases. This CDR3 has 15 amino acids. The V and J ends lost 3 bases and 5 bases respectively, with 17 bases between them. Germline V gene data show CDR1 as MDHEN and CDR2 as SYDVKM.

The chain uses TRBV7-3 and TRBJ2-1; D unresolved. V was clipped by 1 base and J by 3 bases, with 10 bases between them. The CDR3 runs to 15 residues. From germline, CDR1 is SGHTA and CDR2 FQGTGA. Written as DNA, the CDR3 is TGTGCCAGCAGCTTAAAAGCGACCAACTACAATGAGCAGTTCTTC. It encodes CASSLKATNYNEQFF.

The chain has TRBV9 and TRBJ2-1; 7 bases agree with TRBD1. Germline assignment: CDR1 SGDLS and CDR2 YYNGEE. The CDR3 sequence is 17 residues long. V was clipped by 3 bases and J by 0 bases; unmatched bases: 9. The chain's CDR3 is CASSGNPRQGSYNEQFF. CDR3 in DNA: TGTGCCAGCAGCGGAAACCCGAGACAGGGCTCCTACAATGAGCAGTTCTTC.

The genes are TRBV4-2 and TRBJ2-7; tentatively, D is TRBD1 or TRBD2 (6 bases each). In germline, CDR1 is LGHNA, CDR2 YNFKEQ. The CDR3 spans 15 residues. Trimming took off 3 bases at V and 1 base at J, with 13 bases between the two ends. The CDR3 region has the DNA TGTGCCAGCAGCCACTCAAAGGGGGGTTCCTACGAGCAGTACTTC. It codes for CASSHSKGGSYEQYF.

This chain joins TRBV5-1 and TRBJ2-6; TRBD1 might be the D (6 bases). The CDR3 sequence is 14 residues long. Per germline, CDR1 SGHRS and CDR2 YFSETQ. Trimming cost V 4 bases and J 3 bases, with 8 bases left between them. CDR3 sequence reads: CASSRTDGANVLTF. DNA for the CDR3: TGCGCCAGCAGCAGGACAGATGGGGCCAACGTCCTGACTTTC.

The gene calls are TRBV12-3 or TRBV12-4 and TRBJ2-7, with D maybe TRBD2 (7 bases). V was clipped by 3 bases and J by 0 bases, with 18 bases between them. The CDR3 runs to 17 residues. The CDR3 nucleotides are TGTGCCAGCAGTTTGAGAGGGGGGGGGGTCAGCTCCTACGAGCAGTACTTC. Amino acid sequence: CASSLRGGGVSSYEQYF.

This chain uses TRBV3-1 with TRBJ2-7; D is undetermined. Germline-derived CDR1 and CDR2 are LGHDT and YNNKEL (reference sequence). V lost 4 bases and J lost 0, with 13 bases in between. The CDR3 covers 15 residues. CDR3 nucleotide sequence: TGTGCCAGCAGCCCGACCCCCCAGAGCTCCTACGAGCAGTACTTC. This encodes CASSPTPQSSYEQYF.

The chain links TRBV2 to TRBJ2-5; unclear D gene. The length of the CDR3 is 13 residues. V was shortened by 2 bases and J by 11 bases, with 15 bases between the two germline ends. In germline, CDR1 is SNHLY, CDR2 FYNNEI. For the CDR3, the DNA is TGTGCCAGCAGTGAATTGGAGTCTCTCAGGCAGTACTTC. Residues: CASSELESLRQYF.

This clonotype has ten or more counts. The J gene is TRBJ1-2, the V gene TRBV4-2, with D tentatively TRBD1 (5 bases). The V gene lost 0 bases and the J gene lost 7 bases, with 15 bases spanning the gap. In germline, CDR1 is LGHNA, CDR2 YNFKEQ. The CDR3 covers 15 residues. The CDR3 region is CASSQETREVGGYTF. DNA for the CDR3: TGTGCCAGCAGCCAAGAGACCAGGGAGGTGGGTGGCTACACCTTC.

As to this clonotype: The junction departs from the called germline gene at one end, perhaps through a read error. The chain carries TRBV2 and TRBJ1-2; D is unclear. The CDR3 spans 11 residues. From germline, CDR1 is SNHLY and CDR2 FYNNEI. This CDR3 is CAGRSGYGYTF. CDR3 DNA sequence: TGTGCCGGCAGGAGTGGTTATGGCTACACCTTC.

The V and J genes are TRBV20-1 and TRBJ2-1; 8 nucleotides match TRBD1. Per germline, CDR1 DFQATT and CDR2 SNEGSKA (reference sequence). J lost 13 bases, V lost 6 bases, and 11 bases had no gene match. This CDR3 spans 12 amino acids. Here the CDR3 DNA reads TGCAGTGCCAGGGACAGGCGAGTGGCCCAGTTCTTC. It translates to CSARDRRVAQFF.

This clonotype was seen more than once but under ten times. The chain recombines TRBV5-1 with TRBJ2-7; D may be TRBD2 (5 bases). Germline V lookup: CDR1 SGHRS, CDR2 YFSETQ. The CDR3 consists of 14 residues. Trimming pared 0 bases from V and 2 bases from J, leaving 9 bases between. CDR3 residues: CASSLAGETYEQYF. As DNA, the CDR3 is TGCGCCAGCAGCTTGGCCGGGGAGACCTACGAGCAGTACTTC.

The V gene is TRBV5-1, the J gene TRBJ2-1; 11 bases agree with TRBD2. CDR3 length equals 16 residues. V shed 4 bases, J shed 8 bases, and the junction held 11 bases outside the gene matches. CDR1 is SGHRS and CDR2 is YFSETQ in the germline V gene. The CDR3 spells CASSLRLAGRADEQFF. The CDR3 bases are TGCGCCAGCAGCCTCCGACTAGCGGGACGCGCCGATGAGCAGTTCTTC. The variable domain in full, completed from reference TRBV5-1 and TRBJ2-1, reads KAGVTQTPRYLIKTRGQQVTLSCSPISGHRSVSWYQQTPGQGLQFLFEYFSETQRNKGNFPGRFSGRQFSNSRSEMNVSTLELGDSALYLCASSLRLAGRADEQFFGPGTRLTVL.

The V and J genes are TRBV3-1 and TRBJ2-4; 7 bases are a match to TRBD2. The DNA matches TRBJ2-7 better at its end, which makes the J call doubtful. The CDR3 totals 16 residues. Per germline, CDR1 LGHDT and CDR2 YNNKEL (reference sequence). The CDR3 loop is CASSQGLATTSGEQYF. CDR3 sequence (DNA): TGTGCCAGCAGCCAAGGACTAGCAACTACGTCGGGCGAGCAGTACTTC.

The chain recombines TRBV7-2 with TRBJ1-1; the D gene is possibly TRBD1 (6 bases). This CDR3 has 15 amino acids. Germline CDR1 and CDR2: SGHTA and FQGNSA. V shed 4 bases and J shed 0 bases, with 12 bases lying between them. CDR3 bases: TGTGCCAGCAGCTCAGGGGCGGGGATGAACACTGAAGCTTTCTTT. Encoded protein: CASSSGAGMNTEAFF.

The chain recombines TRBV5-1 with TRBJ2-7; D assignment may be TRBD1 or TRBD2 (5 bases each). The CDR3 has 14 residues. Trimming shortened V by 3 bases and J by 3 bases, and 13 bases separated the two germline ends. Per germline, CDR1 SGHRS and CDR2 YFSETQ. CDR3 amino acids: CASSWDGSGYEQYF. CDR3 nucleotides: TGCGCCAGCAGCTGGGACGGATCGGGCTACGAGCAGTACTTC. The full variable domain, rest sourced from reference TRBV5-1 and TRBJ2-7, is KAGVTQTPRYLIKTRGQQVTLSCSPISGHRSVSWYQQTPGQGLQFLFEYFSETQRNKGNFPGRFSGRQFSNSRSEMNVSTLELGDSALYLCASSWDGSGYEQYFGPGTRLTVT.